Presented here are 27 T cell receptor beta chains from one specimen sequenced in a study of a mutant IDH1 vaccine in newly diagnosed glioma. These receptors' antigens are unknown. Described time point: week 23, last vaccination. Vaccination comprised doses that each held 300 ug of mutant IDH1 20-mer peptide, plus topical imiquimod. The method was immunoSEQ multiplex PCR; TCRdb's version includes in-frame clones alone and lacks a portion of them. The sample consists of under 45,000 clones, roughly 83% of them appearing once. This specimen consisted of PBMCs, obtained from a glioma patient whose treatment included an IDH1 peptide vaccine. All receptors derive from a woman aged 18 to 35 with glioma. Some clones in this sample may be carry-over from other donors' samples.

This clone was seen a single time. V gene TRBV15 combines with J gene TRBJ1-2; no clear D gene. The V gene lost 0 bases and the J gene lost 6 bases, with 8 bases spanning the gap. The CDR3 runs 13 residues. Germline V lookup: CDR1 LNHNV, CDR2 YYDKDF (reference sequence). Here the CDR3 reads CATSRDLRDGYTF. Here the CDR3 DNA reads TGTGCCACCAGCAGAGATCTGAGGGATGGCTACACCTTC.

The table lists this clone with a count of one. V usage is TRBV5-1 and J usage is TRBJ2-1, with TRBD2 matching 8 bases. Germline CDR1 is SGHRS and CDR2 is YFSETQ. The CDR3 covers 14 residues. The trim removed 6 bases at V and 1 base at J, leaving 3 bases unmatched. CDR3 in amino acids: CASKRELSYNEQFF. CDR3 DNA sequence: TGCGCCAGCAAGCGGGAGTTGTCCTACAATGAGCAGTTCTTC.

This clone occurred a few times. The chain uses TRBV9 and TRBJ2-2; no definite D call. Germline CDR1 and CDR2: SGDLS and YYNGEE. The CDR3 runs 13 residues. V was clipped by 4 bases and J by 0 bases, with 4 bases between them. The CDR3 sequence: CASSTANTGELFF. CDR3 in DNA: TGTGCCAGCAGCACCGCGAACACCGGGGAGCTGTTTTTT.

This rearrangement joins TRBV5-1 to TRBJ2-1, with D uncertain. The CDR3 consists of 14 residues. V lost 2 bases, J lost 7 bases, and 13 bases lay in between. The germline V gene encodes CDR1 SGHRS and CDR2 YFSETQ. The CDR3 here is CASSFQRRGNEQFF. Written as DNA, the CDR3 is TGCGCCAGCAGCTTCCAGCGCCGAGGAAATGAGCAGTTCTTC.

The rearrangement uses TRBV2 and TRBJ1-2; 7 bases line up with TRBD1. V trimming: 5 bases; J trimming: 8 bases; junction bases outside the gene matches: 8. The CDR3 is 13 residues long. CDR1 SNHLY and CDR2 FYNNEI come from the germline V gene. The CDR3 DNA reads TGTGCCAGCAGTAGACAGGGCCAGAGAGGCTACACCTTC. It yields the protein CASSRQGQRGYTF.

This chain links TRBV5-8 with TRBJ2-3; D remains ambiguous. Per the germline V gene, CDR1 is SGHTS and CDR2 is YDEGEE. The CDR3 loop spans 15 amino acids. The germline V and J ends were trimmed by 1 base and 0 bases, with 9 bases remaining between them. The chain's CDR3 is CASSLRWTSTDTQYF. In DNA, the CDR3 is TGTGCCAGCAGCTTGAGATGGACCAGCACAGATACGCAGTATTTT.

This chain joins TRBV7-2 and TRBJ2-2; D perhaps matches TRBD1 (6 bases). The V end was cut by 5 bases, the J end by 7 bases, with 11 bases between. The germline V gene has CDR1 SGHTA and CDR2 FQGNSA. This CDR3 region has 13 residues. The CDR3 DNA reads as TGTGCCAGCAGCGTAAACAGGGTCGGGGAGCTGTTTTTT. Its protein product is CASSVNRVGELFF. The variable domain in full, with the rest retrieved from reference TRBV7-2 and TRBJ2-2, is GAGVSQSPSNKVTEKGKDVELRCDPISGHTALYWYRQSLGQGLEFLIYFQGNSAPDKSGLPSDRFSAERTGGSVSTLTIQRTQQEDSAVYLCASSVNRVGELFFGEGSRLTVL.

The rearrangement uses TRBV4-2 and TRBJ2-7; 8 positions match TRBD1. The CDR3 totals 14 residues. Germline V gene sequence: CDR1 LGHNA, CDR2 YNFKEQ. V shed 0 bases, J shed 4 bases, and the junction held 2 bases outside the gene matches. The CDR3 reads CASSQDNRGYEQYF. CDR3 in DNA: TGTGCCAGCAGCCAAGATAACAGGGGGTACGAGCAGTACTTC.

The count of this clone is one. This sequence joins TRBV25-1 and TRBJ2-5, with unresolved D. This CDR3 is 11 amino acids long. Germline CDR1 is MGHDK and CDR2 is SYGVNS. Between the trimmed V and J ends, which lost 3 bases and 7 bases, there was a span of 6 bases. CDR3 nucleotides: TGTGCCAGCAGTGATCCCGGGACCCAGTACTTC. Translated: CASSDPGTQYF.

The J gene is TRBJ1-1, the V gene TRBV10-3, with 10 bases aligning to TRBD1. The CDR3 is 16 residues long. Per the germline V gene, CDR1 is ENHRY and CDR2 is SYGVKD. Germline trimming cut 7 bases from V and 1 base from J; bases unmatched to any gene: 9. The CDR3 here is CAITPDRGIPNTEAFF. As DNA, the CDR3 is TGTGCCATCACCCCGGACAGGGGGATACCGAACACTGAAGCTTTCTTT.

The CDR3 nucleotides read TGTGCCACCGGGGCCTCTGGGGCCAACGTCCTGACTTTC. This gives the protein CATGASGANVLTF. This rearrangement joins TRBV10-3 to TRBJ2-6; D assignment may be TRBD1 or TRBD2 (5 bases each). Germline assignment: CDR1 ENHRY and CDR2 SYGVKD. This CDR3 is built from 13 residues. Trimming left V 10 bases short and J 0 bases short, with 7 bases between.

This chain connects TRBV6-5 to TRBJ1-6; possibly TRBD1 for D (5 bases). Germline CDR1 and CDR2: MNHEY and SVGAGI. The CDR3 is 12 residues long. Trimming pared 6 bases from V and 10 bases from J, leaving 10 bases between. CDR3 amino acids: CASRGEGSPLHF. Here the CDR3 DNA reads TGTGCCAGCAGGGGGGAGGGCTCACCCCTCCACTTT.

The CDR3: CATSRDRGPYEQYF. As DNA, the CDR3 is TGTGCCACCAGCAGAGATCGAGGCCCCTACGAGCAGTACTTC. The V gene is TRBV15, the J gene TRBJ2-7; D gene unclear. The germline gives CDR1 LNHNV, CDR2 YYDKDF (reference sequence). This CDR3 is built from 14 residues. V was trimmed by 0 bases and J by 2 bases, leaving 8 bases between them.

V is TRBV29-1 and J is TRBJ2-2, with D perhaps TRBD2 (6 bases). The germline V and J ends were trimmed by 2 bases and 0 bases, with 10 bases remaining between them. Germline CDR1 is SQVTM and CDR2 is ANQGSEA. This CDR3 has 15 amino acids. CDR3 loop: CSVESRDSNTGELFF. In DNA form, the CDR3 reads TGCAGCGTTGAATCGCGGGACTCGAACACCGGGGAGCTGTTTTTT.

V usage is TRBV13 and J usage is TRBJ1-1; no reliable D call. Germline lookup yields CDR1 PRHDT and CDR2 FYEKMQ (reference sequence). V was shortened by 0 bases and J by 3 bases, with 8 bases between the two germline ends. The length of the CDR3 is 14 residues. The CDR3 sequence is CASSLGRGDTEAFF. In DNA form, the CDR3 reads TGTGCCAGCAGCTTAGGCCGTGGGGACACTGAAGCTTTCTTT.

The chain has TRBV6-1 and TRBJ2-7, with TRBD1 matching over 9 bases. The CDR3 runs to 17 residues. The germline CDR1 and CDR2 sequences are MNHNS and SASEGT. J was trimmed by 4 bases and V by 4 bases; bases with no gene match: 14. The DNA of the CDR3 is TGTGCCAGCAGTGGTTCCCCCGGGACAGGGAACTTATACGAGCAGTACTTC. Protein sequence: CASSGSPGTGNLYEQYF.

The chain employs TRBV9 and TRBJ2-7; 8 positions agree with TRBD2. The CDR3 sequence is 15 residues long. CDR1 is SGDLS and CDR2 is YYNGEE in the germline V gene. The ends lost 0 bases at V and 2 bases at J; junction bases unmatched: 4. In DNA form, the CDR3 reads TGTGCCAGCAGCGTAGCAGCGGGGGTTGCCTACGAGCAGTACTTC. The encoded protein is CASSVAAGVAYEQYF.

CDR3 amino acids: CASSEPNEQFF. CDR3 sequence (DNA): TGTGCCAGCAGTGAACCCAATGAGCAGTTCTTC. The V and J genes are TRBV6-1 and TRBJ2-1; D is unresolved. Germline assignment: CDR1 MNHNS and CDR2 SASEGT. Trimming stripped 2 bases from V and 6 bases from J, with 2 bases between. CDR3 length equals 11 residues.

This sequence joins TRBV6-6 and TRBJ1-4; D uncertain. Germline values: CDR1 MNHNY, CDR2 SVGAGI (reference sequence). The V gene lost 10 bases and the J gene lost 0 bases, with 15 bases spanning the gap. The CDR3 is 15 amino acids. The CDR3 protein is CATTATDATNEKLFF. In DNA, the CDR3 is TGTGCCACCACGGCCACAGACGCAACTAATGAAAAACTGTTTTTT.

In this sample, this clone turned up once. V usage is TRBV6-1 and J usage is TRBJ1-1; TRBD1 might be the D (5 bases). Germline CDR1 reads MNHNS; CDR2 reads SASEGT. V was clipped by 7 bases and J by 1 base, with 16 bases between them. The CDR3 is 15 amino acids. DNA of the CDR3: TGTGCCAGCACGTTCCTTTGGGGGGGGAACACTGAAGCTTTCTTT. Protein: CASTFLWGGNTEAFF.

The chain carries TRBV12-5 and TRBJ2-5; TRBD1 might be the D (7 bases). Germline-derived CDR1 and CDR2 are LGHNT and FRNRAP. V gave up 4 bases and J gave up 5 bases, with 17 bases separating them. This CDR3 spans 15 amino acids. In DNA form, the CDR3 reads TGTGCTAGTGGTTCCCTGCAGGGGGGAGTGGAGACCCAGTACTTC. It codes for CASGSLQGGVETQYF.

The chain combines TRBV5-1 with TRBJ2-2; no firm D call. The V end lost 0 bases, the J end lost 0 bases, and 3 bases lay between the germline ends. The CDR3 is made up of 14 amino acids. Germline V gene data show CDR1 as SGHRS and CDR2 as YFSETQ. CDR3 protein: CASSLVPNTGELFF. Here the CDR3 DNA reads TGCGCCAGCAGCTTGGTGCCGAACACCGGGGAGCTGTTTTTT.

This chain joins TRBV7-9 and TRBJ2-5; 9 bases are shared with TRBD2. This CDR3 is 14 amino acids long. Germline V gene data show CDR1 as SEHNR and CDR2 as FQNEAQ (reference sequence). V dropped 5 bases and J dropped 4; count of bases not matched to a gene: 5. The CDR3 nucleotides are TGTGCCAGCAGCCTCCTAGCGGGAAGAGAGACCCAGTACTTC. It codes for CASSLLAGRETQYF.

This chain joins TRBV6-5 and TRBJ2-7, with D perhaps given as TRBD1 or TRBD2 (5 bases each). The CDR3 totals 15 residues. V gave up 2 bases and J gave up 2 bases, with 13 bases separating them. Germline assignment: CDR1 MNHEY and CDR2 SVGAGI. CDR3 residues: CASSYGAAATYEQYF. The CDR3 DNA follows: TGTGCCAGCAGTTACGGGGCAGCGGCGACCTACGAGCAGTACTTC.

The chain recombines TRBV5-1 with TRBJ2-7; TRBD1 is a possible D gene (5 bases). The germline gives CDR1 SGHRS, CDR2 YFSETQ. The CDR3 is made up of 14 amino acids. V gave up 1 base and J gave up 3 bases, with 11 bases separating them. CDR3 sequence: CASSLKGASYEQYF. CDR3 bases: TGCGCCAGCAGCTTGAAAGGGGCAAGCTACGAGCAGTACTTC. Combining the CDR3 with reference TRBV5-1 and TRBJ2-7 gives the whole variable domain KAGVTQTPRYLIKTRGQQVTLSCSPISGHRSVSWYQQTPGQGLQFLFEYFSETQRNKGNFPGRFSGRQFSNSRSEMNVSTLELGDSALYLCASSLKGASYEQYFGPGTRLTVT.

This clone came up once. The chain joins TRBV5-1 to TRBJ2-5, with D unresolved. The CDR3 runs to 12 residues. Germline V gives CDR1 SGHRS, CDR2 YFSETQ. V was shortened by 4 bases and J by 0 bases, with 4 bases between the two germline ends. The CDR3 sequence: CASSVNQETQYF. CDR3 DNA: TGCGCCAGCAGCGTCAACCAAGAGACCCAGTACTTC.

The CDR3 protein is CASSRDRGHTGELFF. DNA of the CDR3: TGTGCCAGCAGCAGAGATCGGGGGCACACCGGGGAGCTGTTTTTT. The V and J genes are TRBV6-5 and TRBJ2-2, with D perhaps assigned TRBD1 or TRBD2 (6 bases each). V shed 6 bases and J shed 3 bases, with 14 bases lying between them. CDR3 length equals 15 residues. CDR1 is MNHEY and CDR2 is SVGAGI in the germline V gene.